This T cell receptor beta chain is drawn from a study of blood T cells in healthy people across ages. Regarding the study as a whole: Among long-lived donors, naive CD4+ cells were more numerous and diversity higher than in aged donors.

Concerning this clonotype itself: Its antigen is still unknown.

The germline gives CDR1 LGHNA, CDR2 YSLEER. V lost 0 bases to trimming and J lost 1 base; unmatched junction nucleotides: 10. CDR3 length: 18 amino acids. Sample-barcoded 5' priming and a J-beta primer mix drove a second PCR of about 6 to 12 cycles. TCRdb itself ran the 5' RACE reads through MiXCR, one entry per CDR3 protein. Here the sample spans approximately 800,000 distinct CDR3 sequences, 55% to 65% being singletons. This chain joins TRBV4-3 and TRBJ1-1; 8 nucleotides line up with TRBD1. This receptor was taken from a man aged 25-45 years in good health. The specimen sequenced was blood. The CDR3 sequence is CASSQEEAGGVPNTEAFF. The CDR3 region has the DNA TGCGCCAGCAGCCAAGAGGAGGCAGGGGGCGTCCCGAACACTGAAGCTTTCTTT.